The following is a TCR beta chain sequence with its context. The source of the sample is a study of metastatic and nonmetastatic thyroid tumors. TCRdb called clones again from the PCR reads with MiXCR. The repertoire consists of around 37,000 clones, with roughly 27% occurring once and the leading ten covering 8% to 10%. No patient received treatment before thyroid surgery. Germline loops: CDR1 SGHKS, CDR2 YYEKEE (reference sequence). The germline V and J ends were trimmed by 0 bases and 8 bases, with 14 bases remaining between them. CDR3 length: 14 amino acids. The TCR originated in a female donor with papillary thyroid cancer or a benign thyroid nodule (not recorded which). Some clones in this sample may be carry-over from other donors' samples. Sequencing was carried out using blood. The rearrangement uses TRBV5-5 and TRBJ1-1; unclear D gene. Here the CDR3 DNA reads TGTGCCAGCAGCTTGGCGTTGGTGGGTGGAGAAGCTTTCTTT. It specifies CASSLALVGGEAFF.